This T cell receptor (beta chain) appears in the sequencing data of a study of CD8+CD57+ T cells in acquired aplastic anemia. Overall study context: Sorted CD4+ and CD8+ cell DNA averaged around 3 ug. Overall study findings and caveats: Patients shared approximately 30 CD8+ CDR3 sequences with controls.

To note about this clonotype: Antigen: not known.

Looked up from germline, CDR1 is SGHTA and CDR2 is FQGNSA. V was shortened by 5 bases and J by 5 bases, with 18 bases between the two germline ends. The CDR3 contains 15 residues. Genomic DNA served as template for TCR beta VDJ and CDR3 profiling. In TCRdb, the reads were re-called with MiXCR into one record per CDR3 protein. The data contain 260,000 or so distinct CDR3 sequences, about 44% of them seen just once; the ten biggest clones take up under 9%. Previously, flow cytometry had revealed CD8+CD57+ cell expansion in the patients chosen for sequencing. There were no patients without severe acquired aplastic anemia. Patient blood was sampled before any therapy had been received.

The sequence was collected from a human donor with aplastic anemia. The material sequenced was sorted CD4+, CD8+, or CD8+CD57+ T cells (not recorded which) from PBMCs. The chain uses TRBV7-2 and TRBJ1-1; D perhaps matches TRBD1 (5 bases). In nucleotides, the CDR3 is TGTGCCAGCAGCCACCGACAGCTGAGAGAAACTGAAGCTTTCTTT. Encoded protein: CASSHRQLRETEAFF.